The clone carrying this T cell receptor beta chain was counted at least ten times. Its antigen is not known. All donors were healthy Caucasians. This sample was included in a study of identical twins. It was template switching that added a universal primer site, and there were unique molecular identifiers on the cDNA. TCRdb analysed the 5' RACE reads with MiXCR anew, one entry per CDR3 protein. The sample lists 690,000 or so distinct CDR3 sequences, less than 7% seen once, with 1.5% to 2% in the top ten. Trimming pared 6 bases from V and 3 bases from J, leaving 14 bases between. This CDR3 region has 14 residues. Notes on the study in general: In zero-insertion analyses, partial confounding could arise from invariant MAIT and iNKT cells. Abundant beta clonotypes from cord blood bore fewer insertions; memory repertoires lacked this pattern.

The clonotype comes from a man younger than 35 in good health. Material for sequencing was naive T cells sorted from blood. The rearrangement uses TRBV12-3 or TRBV12-4 and TRBJ1-1; D gene unclear. The CDR3 DNA reads TGTGCCAGCAGCCTTCGGTTTCGTGACACTGAAGCTTTCTTT. It translates to CASSLRFRDTEAFF.